Shown below are 18 T cell receptor beta chains from a single sample sequenced in a study of blood T cell repertoires in COVID-19 (TCRdb year 2020). The library was generated by the immunoSEQ multiplex PCR assay. TCRdb took over this immuneACCESS table, retaining in-frame rearrangements with V and J assigned. Such tables are incomplete; in checked studies, under half of the missing clones stem from an unresolved V gene, and the remainder is unexplained. Here the sample has over 150,000 clones; about 80% occur a single time. The ten largest clones represent over 25% of the sample. The source material was peripheral blood. The receptors here all came from a woman aged 55-69 years with acute or convalescent COVID-19.

This chain joins TRBV7-2 and TRBJ1-1; D not resolved. Per the germline V gene, CDR1 is SGHTA and CDR2 is FQGNSA. V was pared by 0 bases and J by 0 bases, with 11 bases between. The CDR3 sequence is 16 residues long. In nucleotides, the CDR3 is TGTGCCAGCAGCTTAGCCCAGAGGATCATGAACACTGAAGCTTTCTTT. Translation gives CASSLAQRIMNTEAFF. The complete variable domain, with remaining parts taken from reference TRBV7-2 and TRBJ1-1, reads GAGVSQSPSNKVTEKGKDVELRCDPISGHTALYWYRQSLGQGLEFLIYFQGNSAPDKSGLPSDRFSAERTGGSVSTLTIQRTQQEDSAVYLCASSLAQRIMNTEAFFGQGTRLTVV.

The chain recombines TRBV7-9 with TRBJ1-1; 11 bases match TRBD1. CDR1 is SEHNR, CDR2 FQNEAQ, per germline (reference sequence). J lost 1 base, V lost 4 bases, and 8 bases had no gene match. The CDR3 extends over 17 amino acids. DNA of the CDR3: TGTGCCAGCAGCTATTGGACAGGGGGCTGGGGGAACACTGAAGCTTTCTTT. This sequence encodes CASSYWTGGWGNTEAFF.

The CDR3 region has the DNA TGTGCCAGCAGCTTGGATGAGCGGGGGAGGTCAGATACGCAGTATTTT. Its protein product is CASSLDERGRSDTQYF. V and J are TRBV5-5 and TRBJ2-3; 8 bases match TRBD2. The CDR3 loop spans 16 amino acids. Germline V lookup: CDR1 SGHKS, CDR2 YYEKEE (reference sequence). With 0 bases clipped from V and 4 bases from J, the junction kept 7 bases outside the gene matches.

The V call is TRBV7-9, the J call TRBJ1-1, with D maybe TRBD1 (5 bases). The CDR3 is 16 residues long. Germline lookup yields CDR1 SEHNR and CDR2 FQNEAQ (reference sequence). V gave up 4 bases and J gave up 4 bases, with 19 bases separating them. Written as DNA, the CDR3 is TGTGCCAGCAGCTCGCGGATATACCAGGGAGGCACTGAAGCTTTCTTT. Residues: CASSSRIYQGGTEAFF.

CDR3 loop: CASSNGQGQSPLHF. The CDR3 coding sequence is TGTGCCAGCAGTAATGGACAGGGACAATCACCCCTCCACTTT. V is TRBV6-1 and J is TRBJ1-6; 8 bases fit TRBD1. CDR1 is MNHNS, CDR2 SASEGT, per germline. The junction had 7 bases not matched to a gene; V was cut back by 5 bases and J by 10 bases. This CDR3 has 14 residues.

The chain has TRBV4-1 and TRBJ1-2; 8 bases agree with TRBD1. The CDR3 length is 17 residues. V lost 1 base to trimming and J lost 3 bases; unmatched junction nucleotides: 10. Germline V CDR1 and CDR2: MGHRA, YSYEKL. The chain's CDR3 is CASSQGQGKRGDYGYTF. In DNA form, the CDR3 reads TGCGCCAGCAGCCAAGGACAGGGGAAAAGGGGTGACTATGGCTACACCTTC.

This rearrangement joins TRBV5-1 to TRBJ1-1, with 9 bases fitting TRBD1. CDR3 length: 16 residues. Germline V gene lookup returns CDR1 SGHRS and CDR2 YFSETQ. The V segment lost 4 bases and the J segment 5 bases; nucleotides outside the gene matches: 12. The CDR3: CASSRGQGQWGTEAFF. In DNA form, the CDR3 reads TGCGCCAGCAGCCGAGGACAGGGGCAGTGGGGTACTGAAGCTTTCTTT.

The rearrangement uses TRBV19 and TRBJ2-3; 13 bases match TRBD2. With 5 bases clipped from V and 9 bases from J, the junction kept 11 bases outside the gene matches. CDR3 length: 16 residues. CDR1 and CDR2 from the germline V gene are LNHDA and SQIVND (reference sequence). Here the CDR3 reads CASSSSTSGGLWTQYF. CDR3 DNA: TGTGCCAGTAGTTCTTCGACTAGCGGGGGGTTGTGGACGCAGTATTTT.

This chain links TRBV5-6 with TRBJ2-1; tentative D call: TRBD2 (5 bases). The CDR3 is 15 residues long. Per germline, CDR1 SGHDT and CDR2 YYEEEE. V dropped 0 bases and J dropped 7 bases, with 14 bases sitting between them. In DNA form, the CDR3 reads TGTGCCAGCAGCTTGGTTGGAGGTAGCGTAAATGAGCAGTTCTTC. Translation gives CASSLVGGSVNEQFF.

This clone was observed once. This chain links TRBV6-5 with TRBJ2-7, with TRBD1 identical over 9 bases. This CDR3 is 14 amino acids long. After removal of 6 bases from V and 3 bases from J, the junction contained 6 bases not matched to a gene. CDR1 and CDR2 (germline): MNHEY, SVGAGI. For the CDR3, the DNA is TGTGCCAGCAGAAGGACAGGGGTCGGCTACGAGCAGTACTTC. Translating it yields CASRRTGVGYEQYF.

The gene calls are TRBV18 and TRBJ1-1; a possible D gene is TRBD1 (5 bases). V dropped 3 bases and J dropped 0 bases, with 14 bases sitting between them. Per germline, CDR1 KGHSH and CDR2 LQKENI. The length of the CDR3 is 16 residues. CDR3 sequence reads: CASSPPKAGLNTEAFF. The CDR3 region has the DNA TGTGCCAGCTCACCTCCTAAGGCGGGGCTGAACACTGAAGCTTTCTTT.

The chain recombines TRBV28 with TRBJ1-5; D not resolved. The germline V and J ends were trimmed by 2 bases and 2 bases, with 4 bases remaining between them. CDR1 and CDR2 from the germline V gene are MDHEN and SYDVKM. CDR3 length: 13 amino acids. CDR3 amino acids: CASSLIGNQPQHF. The CDR3 region has the DNA TGTGCCAGCAGTTTAATCGGCAATCAGCCCCAGCATTTT.

This clone was found a few times. The chain recombines TRBV6-5 with TRBJ1-2, with D unclear. V lost 4 bases to trimming and J lost 8 bases, with 11 bases between them. Germline CDR1 is MNHEY and CDR2 is SVGAGI. The CDR3 covers 12 residues. The CDR3 sequence is CASSFHPYGYTF. The CDR3, as DNA: TGTGCCAGCAGTTTCCACCCCTACGGCTACACCTTC.

The gene calls are TRBV19 and TRBJ1-6; maybe TRBD1 (6 bases). Per the germline V gene, CDR1 is LNHDA and CDR2 is SQIVND (reference sequence). Trimming cost V 7 bases and J 0 bases, with 16 bases left between them. The CDR3 totals 17 residues. This chain's CDR3 is CASTTSDRSSYNSPLHF. CDR3 bases: TGTGCCAGTACTACCTCAGACAGGAGCTCCTATAATTCACCCCTCCACTTT.

This chain uses TRBV10-3 with TRBJ1-5; maybe TRBD1 (6 bases). CDR3 length: 15 residues. V dropped 2 bases and J dropped 6 bases, with 14 bases sitting between them. Germline values: CDR1 ENHRY, CDR2 SYGVKD. Here the CDR3 reads CAISEGTGPGQPQHF. The CDR3 coding sequence is TGTGCCATCAGTGAGGGAACAGGGCCAGGTCAGCCCCAGCATTTT.

The chain has TRBV9 and TRBJ1-1; D gene unclear. Germline V gene lookup returns CDR1 SGDLS and CDR2 YYNGEE. This CDR3 has 15 amino acids. Trimming cost V 3 bases and J 1 base, with 13 bases left between them. The CDR3 DNA sequence: TGTGCCAGCAGCGCCCGAGTAGGAGCGAACACTGAAGCTTTCTTT. It yields the protein CASSARVGANTEAFF.

The J gene is TRBJ1-4, the V gene TRBV2; TRBD1 matches 12 bases. CDR3 size: 15 residues. The V segment lost 6 bases and the J segment 3 bases; nucleotides outside the gene matches: 2. Germline V gene lookup returns CDR1 SNHLY and CDR2 FYNNEI. CDR3 region: CASRGQGAPNEKLFF. CDR3 nucleotides: TGTGCCAGCAGGGGACAGGGGGCGCCTAATGAAAAACTGTTTTTT.

The V gene is TRBV13, the J gene TRBJ2-7, with D perhaps TRBD1 (6 bases). Per the germline V gene, CDR1 is PRHDT and CDR2 is FYEKMQ (reference sequence). The CDR3 consists of 13 residues. Trimming cost V 3 bases and J 4 bases, with 10 bases left between them. CDR3 residues: CASSLTGFYEQYV. CDR3 nucleotides: TGTGCCAGCAGCTTGACAGGTTTTTACGAGCAGTACGTC.